A single sample is the source of the 31 T cell receptor beta chains below, sequenced in a study of cytomegalovirus exposure and HLA in healthy donors. The PCR employed 60 Vbeta primers together with 13 Jbeta primers. The repertoire was sequenced with immunoSEQ multiplex PCR; TCRdb's copy has only in-frame clones and lacks some. The table includes some 110,000 clones, less than 80% detected once. Sequencing used PBMCs. The receptor source for this set is a woman in her fifties or sixties in good health and CMV-seropositive.

This clone was seen a few times. The chain has TRBV29-1 and TRBJ1-6; a weak D match, TRBD1 (6 bases). The CDR3 is 13 amino acids. Germline-derived CDR1 and CDR2 are SQVTM and ANQGSEA. V was cut by 4 bases and J by 8 bases, with 12 bases left in between. The CDR3, as DNA: TGCAGCGTTGCCGGGGGGCGTGATTCACCCCTCCACTTT. It encodes CSVAGGRDSPLHF. Supplemented by reference TRBV29-1 and TRBJ1-6, the full variable domain reads SAVISQKPSRDICQRGTSLTIQCQVDSQVTMMFWYRQQPGQSLTLIATANQGSEATYESGFVIDKFPISRPNLTFSTLTVSNMSPEDSSIYLCSVAGGRDSPLHFGNGTRLTVT.

The chain employs TRBV14 and TRBJ1-6; D unclear. Germline V gene data show CDR1 as SGHDN and CDR2 as FVKESK. The CDR3 contains 15 residues. V lost 5 bases and J lost 0, with 8 bases in between. The CDR3 DNA sequence: TGTGCCAGCAGCACCCGGAGCTCCTATAATTCACCCCTCCACTTT. Protein: CASSTRSSYNSPLHF. Complete variable domain (other parts from reference TRBV14 and TRBJ1-6): EAGVTQFPSHSVIEKGQTVTLRCDPISGHDNLYWYRRVMGKEIKFLLHFVKESKQDESGMPNNRFLAERTGGTYSTLKVQPAELEDSGVYFCASSTRSSYNSPLHFGNGTRLTVT.

The chain has TRBV28 and TRBJ1-4, with TRBD1 matching over 7 bases. The length of the CDR3 is 14 residues. From germline, CDR1 is MDHEN and CDR2 SYDVKM. With V trimmed by 4 bases and J by 8 bases, 7 bases remained unmatched. As DNA, the CDR3 is TGTGCCAGCAGTTCCCTCGGACAGGACGAAAAACTGTTTTTT. It is translated as CASSSLGQDEKLFF.

This clone was seen a single time. V is TRBV15 and J is TRBJ2-3; TRBD2 agrees at 14 bases. V trimming: 5 bases; J trimming: 0 bases; junction bases outside the gene matches: 7. The CDR3 totals 18 residues. Germline V gene lookup returns CDR1 LNHNV and CDR2 YYDKDF (reference sequence). The CDR3 loop reads CATSPRTSGRRSTDTQYF. CDR3 in DNA: TGTGCCACCAGCCCTCGGACTAGCGGGAGGCGGAGCACAGATACGCAGTATTTT.

The rearrangement uses TRBV6-4 and TRBJ1-2; D unresolved. Trimming stripped 5 bases from V and 7 bases from J, with 17 bases between. The CDR3 runs to 14 residues. Germline CDR1 is MRHNA and CDR2 is SNTAGT. DNA for the CDR3: TGTGCCAGCAGTCCAAGCGCGGGAGCCTTTGGCTACACCTTC. This gives the protein CASSPSAGAFGYTF.

V is TRBV7-7 and J is TRBJ2-5, with D perhaps TRBD1 (7 bases). The CDR3 consists of 13 residues. Germline assignment: CDR1 SSHAT and CDR2 FNYEAQ (reference sequence). V lost 5 bases to trimming and J lost 2 bases, with 9 bases between them. For the CDR3, the DNA is TGTGCCAGCAGCGCGGGACAGCAAGAGACCCAGTACTTC. This encodes CASSAGQQETQYF. The full variable domain, completed using reference TRBV7-7 and TRBJ2-5, is GAGVSQSPRYKVTKRGQDVTLRCDPISSHATLYWYQQALGQGPEFLTYFNYEAQPDKSGLPSDRFSAERPEGSISTLTIQRTEQRDSAMYRCASSAGQQETQYFGPGTRLLVL.

This chain uses TRBV4-3 with TRBJ2-3; 8 nucleotides agree with TRBD2. V shed 0 bases and J 4 bases; nucleotides not matched to a gene: 9. The CDR3 runs 17 residues. The germline CDR1 and CDR2 sequences are LGHNA and YSLEER. The CDR3 nucleotides are TGCGCCAGCAGCCAAGATACCCGGGGGGGCCGGGCAGATACGCAGTATTTT. This translates into CASSQDTRGGRADTQYF.

The rearrangement links TRBV6-6 to TRBJ1-3; D is possibly TRBD1 (5 bases). The CDR3 length is 16 residues. Trimming took 6 bases from V and 0 from J, leaving 15 bases between them. Germline CDR1 and CDR2: MNHNY and SVGAGI (reference sequence). The CDR3 coding sequence is TGTGCCAGCAGAATAACCGACAGTAACTCTGGAAACACCATATATTTT. This codes for CASRITDSNSGNTIYF.

In its sample, this clone was seen a few times. The rearrangement joins TRBV9 to TRBJ2-6, with 11 nucleotides matching TRBD2. Germline V lookup: CDR1 SGDLS, CDR2 YYNGEE. The CDR3 has 19 residues. The V gene end was trimmed by 3 bases and the J gene end by 0 bases; junction bases not matched to a gene: 8. CDR3: CASSATSGKPSSGANVLTF. In nucleotides, the CDR3 is TGTGCCAGCAGCGCGACTAGCGGGAAGCCGAGCTCTGGGGCCAACGTCCTGACTTTC.

The chain employs TRBV6-1 and TRBJ1-6; perhaps TRBD1 as D (6 bases). CDR1 and CDR2 (germline): MNHNS, SASEGT. The CDR3 is 13 residues long. V shed 1 base and J shed 9 bases, with 7 bases lying between them. DNA of the CDR3: TGTGCCAGCAGTGAAGGGGGGCTTTCACCCCTCCACTTT. Its protein is CASSEGGLSPLHF.

This chain joins TRBV30 and TRBJ2-5; D may be TRBD2 (5 bases). Trimming cost V 4 bases and J 2 bases, with 8 bases left between them. Germline V gene lookup returns CDR1 GTSNPN and CDR2 SVGIG (reference sequence). The CDR3 totals 12 residues. The CDR3 DNA reads TGTGCCTGGATAGGACTGCAAGAGACCCAGTACTTC. Its translation: CAWIGLQETQYF.

V and J are TRBV7-2 and TRBJ2-7, with 10 bases fitting TRBD1. The V gene's germline CDR1 is SGHTA and CDR2 FQGNSA. The CDR3 covers 16 residues. With 5 bases clipped from V and 4 bases from J, the junction kept 11 bases outside the gene matches. This CDR3 reads CASSLKPGQGSYEQYF. For the CDR3, the DNA is TGTGCCAGCAGCCTAAAACCGGGACAGGGGTCTTACGAGCAGTACTTC.

V gene TRBV30 combines with J gene TRBJ1-2, with 8 bases that match TRBD1. The trim removed 3 bases at V and 4 bases at J, leaving 7 bases unmatched. The CDR3 covers 14 residues. Germline V gives CDR1 GTSNPN, CDR2 SVGIG (reference sequence). In DNA, the CDR3 is TGTGCCTGGAGCTCCAGGGGGCGAACCTATGGCTACACCTTC. This gives the protein CAWSSRGRTYGYTF.

The chain has TRBV4-2 and TRBJ1-2; 7 bases match TRBD1. This CDR3 region has 14 residues. CDR1 and CDR2 from the germline V gene are LGHNA and YNFKEQ. The V gene end was trimmed by 4 bases and the J gene end by 2 bases; junction bases not matched to a gene: 4. For the CDR3, the DNA is TGTGCCAGCAGCCCCGAACAGGGGAACTATGGCTACACCTTC. Its translation: CASSPEQGNYGYTF.

The V and J genes are TRBV6-5 and TRBJ2-1; D perhaps matches TRBD2 (6 bases). V lost 10 bases to trimming and J lost 7 bases, with 14 bases between them. This CDR3 is 12 amino acids long. Germline lookup yields CDR1 MNHEY and CDR2 SVGAGI. This CDR3 is CATQEGPNEQFF. The CDR3 DNA reads TGTGCCACCCAGGAGGGTCCAAATGAGCAGTTCTTC.

This clone was counted a single time. This chain links TRBV7-7 with TRBJ2-5; 8 bases are a match to TRBD2. CDR1 and CDR2 (germline): SSHAT, FNYEAQ (reference sequence). The CDR3 sequence is 13 residues long. V lost 10 bases and J lost 2; bases outside the gene matches: 6. CDR3 amino acids: CATGGGGQETQYF. For the CDR3, the DNA is TGTGCCACCGGGGGGGGCGGGCAAGAGACCCAGTACTTC.

The chain links TRBV29-1 to TRBJ2-1; D is uncertain. V was clipped by 8 bases and J by 9 bases, with 11 bases between them. There are 10 residues in the CDR3. Germline values: CDR1 SQVTM, CDR2 ANQGSEA. The CDR3 coding sequence is TGCAGCTGTAGAAGTCCTGAGCAGTTCTTC. Translating it yields CSCRSPEQFF.

The chain combines TRBV11-2 with TRBJ2-2, with TRBD1 matching 11 bases. V was clipped by 5 bases and J by 6 bases; unmatched bases: 5. The CDR3 runs 15 residues. In germline, CDR1 is SGHAT, CDR2 FQNNGV. The CDR3 loop is CASSTPGQGAGELFF. CDR3 in DNA: TGTGCCAGCAGCACCCCGGGACAGGGGGCCGGGGAGCTGTTTTTT. Filled out from reference TRBV11-2 and TRBJ2-2, the complete variable domain reads EAGVAQSPRYKIIEKRQSVAFWCNPISGHATLYWYQQILGQGPKLLIQFQNNGVVDDSQLPKDRFSAERLKGVDSTLKIQPAKLEDSAVYLCASSTPGQGAGELFFGEGSRLTVL.

This sequence joins TRBV19 and TRBJ1-6; 9 bases are shared with TRBD1. V dropped 4 bases and J dropped 8; count of bases not matched to a gene: 6. The CDR3 length is 15 residues. The germline V gene has CDR1 LNHDA and CDR2 SQIVND (reference sequence). The CDR3 region has the DNA TGTGCCAGTAGTACCCGGGACAGGGTGGATTCACCCCTCCACTTT. Its translation is CASSTRDRVDSPLHF.

The sample holds a few counts of this clone. The V gene is TRBV9, the J gene TRBJ2-5, with 12 bases matching TRBD1. The V gene's germline CDR1 is SGDLS and CDR2 YYNGEE. The CDR3 contains 17 residues. The ends lost 2 bases at V and 4 bases at J; junction bases unmatched: 9. The CDR3 spells CASSVAIGTGGPETQYF. The DNA of the CDR3 is TGTGCCAGCAGCGTCGCGATCGGGACAGGGGGCCCAGAGACCCAGTACTTC.

The table lists this clone with a few counts. The chain is built from TRBV5-4 and TRBJ2-2; tentative D call: TRBD2 (6 bases). Germline V gene lookup returns CDR1 SGHNT and CDR2 YYREEE (reference sequence). V lost 4 bases and J 3 bases, leaving 16 bases between the germline ends. CDR3 length: 16 residues. The CDR3 sequence: CASSPPAPSDTGELFF. In DNA form, the CDR3 reads TGTGCCAGCAGCCCACCCGCACCTAGCGACACCGGGGAGCTGTTTTTT. The full variable domain, rest sourced from reference TRBV5-4 and TRBJ2-2, is ETGVTQSPTHLIKTRGQQVTLRCSSQSGHNTVSWYQQALGQGPQFIFQYYREEENGRGNFPPRFSGLQFPNYSSELNVNALELDDSALYLCASSPPAPSDTGELFFGEGSRLTVL.

This chain's CDR3 is CASRRGPGNEQFF. The CDR3 DNA reads as TGTGCCAGTAGAAGGGGGCCGGGAAATGAGCAGTTCTTC. V gene TRBV19 combines with J gene TRBJ2-1, with TRBD1 matching over 7 bases. Germline V lookup: CDR1 LNHDA, CDR2 SQIVND (reference sequence). V dropped 6 bases and J dropped 7; count of bases not matched to a gene: 6. The CDR3 contains 13 residues.

The V gene is TRBV14, the J gene TRBJ2-5, with 11 bases matching TRBD2. V was pared by 1 base and J by 0 bases, with 16 bases of the junction left unmatched. This CDR3 has 21 residues. Germline V gene sequence: CDR1 SGHDN, CDR2 FVKESK. Here the CDR3 DNA reads TGTGCCAGCAGCCAAGCACGCATCTTATTAGCGGGGGGGAGGTACCAAGAGACCCAGTACTTC. This sequence encodes CASSQARILLAGGRYQETQYF. Full variable domain (rest looked up from reference TRBV14 and TRBJ2-5): EAGVTQFPSHSVIEKGQTVTLRCDPISGHDNLYWYRRVMGKEIKFLLHFVKESKQDESGMPNNRFLAERTGGTYSTLKVQPAELEDSGVYFCASSQARILLAGGRYQETQYFGPGTRLLVL.

The rearrangement links TRBV30 to TRBJ2-5; the match to TRBD2 covers 10 bases. TRBJ2-7 explains the end of the DNA better; the J call may be wrong. CDR3 length: 15 amino acids. Germline-derived CDR1 and CDR2 are GTSNPN and SVGIG (reference sequence). CDR3 DNA: TGTGCCTGGAGTGTACTAGCGGGGCAGAGAAACGAGCAGTACTTC. Its translation is CAWSVLAGQRNEQYF.

The rearrangement links TRBV21-1 to TRBJ2-7; the table assigns TRBD2, which was not confirmed against the DNA. TRBV21-1 is a documented pseudogene. There are 17 residues in the CDR3. The chain's CDR3 is CASSKVGLGRDPYEQYF. The CDR3 nucleotides are TGTGCCAGCAGCAAAGTTGGGCTGGGGAGAGATCCCTACGAGCAGTACTTC.

This chain links TRBV7-2 with TRBJ2-3; no reliable D call. CDR3 length: 12 amino acids. CDR1 and CDR2 from the germline V gene are SGHTA and FQGNSA. Trimming took off 5 bases at V and 2 bases at J, with 5 bases between the two ends. CDR3 residues: CASSRLTDTQYF. The CDR3, as DNA: TGTGCCAGCAGCCGACTCACAGATACGCAGTATTTT.

The gene calls are TRBV29-1 and TRBJ2-7; maybe TRBD1 (6 bases). This CDR3 has 16 residues. The V and J ends lost 4 bases and 2 bases respectively, with 21 bases between them. Germline CDR1 and CDR2: SQVTM and ANQGSEA. CDR3 protein: CSVGSAHGDKPYEQYF. Written as DNA, the CDR3 is TGCAGCGTTGGCAGCGCGCACGGGGACAAACCCTACGAGCAGTACTTC.

The J gene is TRBJ1-4, the V gene TRBV30, with D unresolved. The CDR3 runs to 11 residues. Deletions cut 1 base from V and 12 bases from J, with 9 bases between. Germline CDR1 is GTSNPN and CDR2 is SVGIG (reference sequence). CDR3 amino acids: CAWSAPHQLFF. CDR3 bases: TGTGCCTGGAGTGCGCCACATCAACTGTTTTTT.

This sequence joins TRBV19 and TRBJ1-1, with D maybe TRBD1 (6 bases). The CDR3 extends over 13 amino acids. V lost 6 bases and J 5 bases, leaving 13 bases between the germline ends. CDR1 and CDR2 (germline): LNHDA, SQIVND (reference sequence). The chain's CDR3 is CASSTTRGTEAFF. DNA for the CDR3: TGTGCCAGTAGCACAACCAGGGGAACTGAAGCTTTCTTT.

V usage is TRBV5-8 and J usage is TRBJ2-5; TRBD1 is a possible D gene (5 bases). From germline, CDR1 is SGHTS and CDR2 YDEGEE. The V gene lost 0 bases and the J gene lost 3 bases, with 9 bases spanning the gap. There are 14 residues in the CDR3. DNA for the CDR3: TGTGCCAGCAGCTTGGTAGGGGAAAAAGAGACCCAGTACTTC. It specifies CASSLVGEKETQYF.

J is TRBJ1-1 and V is TRBV7-6; D is perhaps TRBD1 (6 bases). The germline V and J ends were trimmed by 0 bases and 1 base, with 6 bases remaining between them. Germline assignment: CDR1 SGHVS and CDR2 FNYEAQ. The CDR3 has 14 amino acids. This CDR3 is CASSLAGQNTEAFF. CDR3 DNA: TGTGCCAGCAGCTTAGCGGGACAGAACACTGAAGCTTTCTTT.